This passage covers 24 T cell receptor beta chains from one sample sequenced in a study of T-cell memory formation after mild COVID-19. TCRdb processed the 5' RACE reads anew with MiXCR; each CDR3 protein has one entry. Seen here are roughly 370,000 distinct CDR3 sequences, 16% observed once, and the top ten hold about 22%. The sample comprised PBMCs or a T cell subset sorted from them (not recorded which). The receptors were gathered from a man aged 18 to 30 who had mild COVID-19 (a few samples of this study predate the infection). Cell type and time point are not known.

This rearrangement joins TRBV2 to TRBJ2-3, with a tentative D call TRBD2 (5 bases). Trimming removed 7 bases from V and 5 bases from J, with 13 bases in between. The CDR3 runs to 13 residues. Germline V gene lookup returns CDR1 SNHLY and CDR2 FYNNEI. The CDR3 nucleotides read TGTGCCAGCAACTCCCACGAGGGAGATACGCAGTATTTT. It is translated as CASNSHEGDTQYF.

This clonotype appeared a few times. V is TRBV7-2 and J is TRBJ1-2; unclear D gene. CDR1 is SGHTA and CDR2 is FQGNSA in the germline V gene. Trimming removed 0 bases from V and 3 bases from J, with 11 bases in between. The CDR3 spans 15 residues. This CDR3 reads CASSLATISDYGYTF. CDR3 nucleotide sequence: TGTGCCAGCAGCTTAGCCACTATCTCTGACTATGGCTACACCTTC. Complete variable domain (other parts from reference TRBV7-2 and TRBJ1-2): GAGVSQSPSNKVTEKGKDVELRCDPISGHTALYWYRQSLGQGLEFLIYFQGNSAPDKSGLPSDRFSAERTGGSVSTLTIQRTQQEDSAVYLCASSLATISDYGYTFGSGTRLTVV.

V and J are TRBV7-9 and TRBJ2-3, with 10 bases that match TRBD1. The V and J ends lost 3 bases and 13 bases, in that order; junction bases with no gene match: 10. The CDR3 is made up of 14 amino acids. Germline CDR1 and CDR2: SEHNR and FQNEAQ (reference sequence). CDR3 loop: CASSFRTGGYEEYF. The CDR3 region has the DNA TGTGCCAGCAGCTTTCGGACAGGGGGATACGAGGAGTATTTT.

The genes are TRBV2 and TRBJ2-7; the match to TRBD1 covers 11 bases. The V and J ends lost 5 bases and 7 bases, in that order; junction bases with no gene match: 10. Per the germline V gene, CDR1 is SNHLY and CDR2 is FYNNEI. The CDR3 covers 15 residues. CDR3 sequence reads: CASSSGQGARQEQYV. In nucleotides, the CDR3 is TGTGCCAGCAGTTCAGGACAGGGGGCGCGTCAAGAGCAGTACGTC.

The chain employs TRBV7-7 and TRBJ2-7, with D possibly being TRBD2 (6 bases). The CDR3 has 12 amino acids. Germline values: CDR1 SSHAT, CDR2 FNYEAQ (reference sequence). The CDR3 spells CARGLGPHEQYV. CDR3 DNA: TGTGCTAGGGGACTGGGGCCCCACGAGCAGTACGTC.

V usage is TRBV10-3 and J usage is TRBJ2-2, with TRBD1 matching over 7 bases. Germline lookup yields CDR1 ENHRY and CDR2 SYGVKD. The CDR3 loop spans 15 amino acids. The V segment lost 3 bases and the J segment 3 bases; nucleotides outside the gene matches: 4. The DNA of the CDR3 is TGTGCCATCAGTGATCCGGGACAGTACACCGGGGAGCTGTTTTTT. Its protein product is CAISDPGQYTGELFF.

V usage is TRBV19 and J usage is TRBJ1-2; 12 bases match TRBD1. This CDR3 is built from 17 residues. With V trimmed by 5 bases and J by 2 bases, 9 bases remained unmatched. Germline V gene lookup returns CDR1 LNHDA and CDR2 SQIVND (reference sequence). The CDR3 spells CASSVPGTGGSNYGYTF. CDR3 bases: TGTGCCAGTAGTGTTCCCGGGACAGGGGGCTCGAACTATGGCTACACCTTC.

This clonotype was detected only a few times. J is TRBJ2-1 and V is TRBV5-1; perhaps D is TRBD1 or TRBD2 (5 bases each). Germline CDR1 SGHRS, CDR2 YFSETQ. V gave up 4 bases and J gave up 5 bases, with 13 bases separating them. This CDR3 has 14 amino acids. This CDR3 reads CASSPGTGDNEQFF. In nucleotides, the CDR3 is TGCGCCAGCAGCCCGGGGACCGGGGACAATGAGCAGTTCTTC.

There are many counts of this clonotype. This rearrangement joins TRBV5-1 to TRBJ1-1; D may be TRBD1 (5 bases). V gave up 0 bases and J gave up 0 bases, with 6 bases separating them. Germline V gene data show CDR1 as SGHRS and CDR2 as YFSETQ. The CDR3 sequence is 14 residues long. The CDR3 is CASSLEGLNTEAFF. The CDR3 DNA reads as TGCGCCAGCAGCTTGGAGGGGTTGAACACTGAAGCTTTCTTT.

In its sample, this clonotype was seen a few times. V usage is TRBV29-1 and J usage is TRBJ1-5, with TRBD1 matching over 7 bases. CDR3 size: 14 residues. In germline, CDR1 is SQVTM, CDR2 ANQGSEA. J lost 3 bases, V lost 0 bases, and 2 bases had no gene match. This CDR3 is CSVEDRGNNQPQHF. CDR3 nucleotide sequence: TGCAGCGTTGAAGACAGGGGGAACAATCAGCCCCAGCATTTT.

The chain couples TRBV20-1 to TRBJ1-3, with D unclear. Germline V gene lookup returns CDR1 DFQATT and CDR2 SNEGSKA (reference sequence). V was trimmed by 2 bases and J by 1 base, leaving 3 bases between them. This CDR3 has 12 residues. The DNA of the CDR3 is TGCAGTGCTAGATTTTCTGGAAACACCATATATTTT. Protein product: CSARFSGNTIYF.

CDR3 region: CASSVDGTGVVDEQFF. In nucleotides, the CDR3 is TGTGCCAGCAGCGTCGATGGGACAGGGGTAGTGGATGAGCAGTTCTTC. The genes are TRBV9 and TRBJ2-1; 10 nucleotides align to TRBD1. The CDR3 contains 16 residues. With V trimmed by 2 bases and J by 8 bases, 10 bases remained unmatched. Per the germline V gene, CDR1 is SGDLS and CDR2 is YYNGEE.

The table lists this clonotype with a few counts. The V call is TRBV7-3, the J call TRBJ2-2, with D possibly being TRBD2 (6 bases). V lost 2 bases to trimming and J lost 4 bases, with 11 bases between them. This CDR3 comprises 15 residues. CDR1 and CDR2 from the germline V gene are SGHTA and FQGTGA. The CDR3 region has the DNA TGTGCCAGCAGCTTATCCGGGACTTTCACCGGGGAGCTGTTTTTT. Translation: CASSLSGTFTGELFF. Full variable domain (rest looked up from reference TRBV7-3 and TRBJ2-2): GAGVSQTPSNKVTEKGKYVELRCDPISGHTALYWYRQSLGQGPEFLIYFQGTGAADDSGLPNDRFFAVRPEGSVSTLKIQRTERGDSAVYLCASSLSGTFTGELFFGEGSRLTVL.

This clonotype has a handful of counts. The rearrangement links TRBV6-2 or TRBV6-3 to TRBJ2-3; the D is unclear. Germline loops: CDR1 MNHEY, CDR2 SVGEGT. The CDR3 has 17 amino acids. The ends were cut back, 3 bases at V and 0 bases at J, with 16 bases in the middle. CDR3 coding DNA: TGTGCCAGCAGTTATTCCACCTCTGAGATTAGCACAGATACGCAGTATTTT. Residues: CASSYSTSEISTDTQYF.

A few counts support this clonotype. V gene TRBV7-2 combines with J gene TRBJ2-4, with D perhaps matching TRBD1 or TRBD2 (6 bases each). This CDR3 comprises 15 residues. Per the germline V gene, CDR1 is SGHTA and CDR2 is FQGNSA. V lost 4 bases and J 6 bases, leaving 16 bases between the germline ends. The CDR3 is CASSSDGGPGNIQYF. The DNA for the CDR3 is TGTGCCAGCAGCTCGGATGGGGGGCCGGGAAACATTCAGTACTTC.

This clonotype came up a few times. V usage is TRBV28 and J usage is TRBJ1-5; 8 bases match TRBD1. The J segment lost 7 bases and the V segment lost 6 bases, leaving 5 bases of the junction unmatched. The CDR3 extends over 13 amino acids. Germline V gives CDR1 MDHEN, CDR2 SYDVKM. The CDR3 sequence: CASRDRARQPQHF. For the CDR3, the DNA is TGTGCCAGCAGGGACAGGGCTCGGCAGCCCCAGCATTTT.

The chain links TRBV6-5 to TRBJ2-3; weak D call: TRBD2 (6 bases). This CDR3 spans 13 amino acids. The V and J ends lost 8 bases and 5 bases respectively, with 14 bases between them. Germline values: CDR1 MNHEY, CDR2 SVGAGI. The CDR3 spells CASGSLAGDTQYF. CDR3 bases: TGTGCCAGCGGATCACTAGCAGGAGATACGCAGTATTTT.

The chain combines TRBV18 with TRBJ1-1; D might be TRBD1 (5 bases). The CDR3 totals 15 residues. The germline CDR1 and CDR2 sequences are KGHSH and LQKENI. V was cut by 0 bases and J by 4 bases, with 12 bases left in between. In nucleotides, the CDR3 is TGTGCCAGCTCACCACCGAAGGGGACTCGCACTGAAGCTTTCTTT. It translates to CASSPPKGTRTEAFF.

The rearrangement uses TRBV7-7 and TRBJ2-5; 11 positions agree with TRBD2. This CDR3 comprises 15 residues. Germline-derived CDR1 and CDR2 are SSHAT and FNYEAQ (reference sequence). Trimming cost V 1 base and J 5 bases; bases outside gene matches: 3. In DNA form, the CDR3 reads TGTGCCAGCAGCTTAGTAGCGGGGGGGCACGAGACCCAGTACTTC. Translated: CASSLVAGGHETQYF.

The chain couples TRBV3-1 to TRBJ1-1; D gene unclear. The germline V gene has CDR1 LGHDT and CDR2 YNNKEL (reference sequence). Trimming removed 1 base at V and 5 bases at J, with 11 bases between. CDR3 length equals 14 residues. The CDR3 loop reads CASSQGLGFTEAFF. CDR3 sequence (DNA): TGTGCCAGCAGCCAAGGGCTGGGGTTTACTGAAGCTTTCTTT.

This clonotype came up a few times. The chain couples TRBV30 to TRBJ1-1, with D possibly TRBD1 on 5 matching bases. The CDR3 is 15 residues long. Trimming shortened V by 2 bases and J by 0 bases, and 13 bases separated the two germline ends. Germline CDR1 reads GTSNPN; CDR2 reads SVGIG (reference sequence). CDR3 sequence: CAWSPPRDVNTEAFF. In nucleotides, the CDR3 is TGTGCCTGGAGTCCCCCCCGGGACGTGAACACTGAAGCTTTCTTT.

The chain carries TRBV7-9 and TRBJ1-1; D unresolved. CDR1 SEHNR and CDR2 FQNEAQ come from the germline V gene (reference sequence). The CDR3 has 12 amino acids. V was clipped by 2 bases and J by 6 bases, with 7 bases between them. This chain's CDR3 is CASSLRVAEAFF. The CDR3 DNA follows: TGTGCCAGCAGCTTAAGGGTCGCTGAAGCTTTCTTT.

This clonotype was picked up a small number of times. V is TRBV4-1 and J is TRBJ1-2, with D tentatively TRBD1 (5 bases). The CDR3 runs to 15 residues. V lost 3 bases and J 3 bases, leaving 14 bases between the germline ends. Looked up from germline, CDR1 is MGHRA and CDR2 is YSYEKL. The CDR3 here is CASSHSRDGDYGYTF. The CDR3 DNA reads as TGCGCCAGCAGCCATTCCCGGGACGGAGACTATGGCTACACCTTC.

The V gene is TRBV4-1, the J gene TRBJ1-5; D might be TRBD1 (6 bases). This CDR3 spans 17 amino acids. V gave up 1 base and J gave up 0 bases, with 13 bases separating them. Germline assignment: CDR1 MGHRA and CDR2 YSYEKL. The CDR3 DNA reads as TGCGCCAGCAGCCAAGGCCGGGGGGCCGATAGCAATCAGCCCCAGCATTTT. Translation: CASSQGRGADSNQPQHF.